Below, 10 T cell receptor beta chains from the same sample are listed, as sequenced in a study of cytomegalovirus exposure and HLA in healthy donors. In the PCR, 60 Vbeta and 13 Jbeta primers were used. Some clones are missing from TCRdb's copy, which holds only in-frame ones; the method was immunoSEQ multiplex PCR. The repertoire holds approximately 260,000 clones, with just under 85% as singletons. Sequenced sample: PBMCs. These TCRs come from a woman between 35 and 50 years old in good health and CMV-seropositive.

The V and J genes are TRBV6-6 and TRBJ2-7, with a tentative D call TRBD1 (6 bases). Deletions cut 5 bases from V and 3 bases from J, with 17 bases between. In germline, CDR1 is MNHNY, CDR2 SVGAGI (reference sequence). The CDR3 consists of 15 residues. This chain's CDR3 is CASSLRPDSHYEQYF. CDR3 DNA sequence: TGTGCCAGCAGTCTACGTCCGGACAGCCACTACGAGCAGTACTTC.

V gene TRBV29-1 combines with J gene TRBJ1-1; D gene uncertain. The CDR3 length is 12 residues. V was clipped by 7 bases and J by 4 bases, with 13 bases between them. CDR1 and CDR2 (germline): SQVTM, ANQGSEA. CDR3 region: CSGGGGSTEAFF. CDR3 DNA: TGCAGCGGCGGAGGCGGAAGCACTGAAGCTTTCTTT.

The chain has TRBV19 and TRBJ1-2; D call uncertain. CDR1 LNHDA and CDR2 SQIVND come from the germline V gene (reference sequence). With 5 bases removed from V and 4 bases from J, the gap between germline ends came to 17 bases. The CDR3 loop spans 15 amino acids. The CDR3 protein is CASSPESLGGYGYTF. The CDR3 DNA is TGTGCCAGTAGTCCGGAATCTCTAGGTGGCTATGGCTACACCTTC. Full variable domain (missing parts from reference TRBV19 and TRBJ1-2): DGGITQSPKYLFRKEGQNVTLSCEQNLNHDAMYWYRQDPGQGLRLIYYSQIVNDFQKGDIAEGYSVSREKKESFPLTVTSAQKNPTAFYLCASSPESLGGYGYTFGSGTRLTVV.

The chain has TRBV30 and TRBJ2-3, with 10 nucleotides matching TRBD1. This CDR3 has 15 amino acids. Germline trimming cut 3 bases from V and 2 bases from J; bases unmatched to any gene: 5. The germline CDR1 and CDR2 sequences are GTSNPN and SVGIG (reference sequence). In DNA, the CDR3 is TGTGCCTGGAGACCAGGACAGGGGGACACAGATACGCAGTATTTT. The encoded protein is CAWRPGQGDTDTQYF.

The rearrangement uses TRBV11-2 and TRBJ1-2; TRBD1 matches 8 bases. There are 13 residues in the CDR3. The V segment lost 4 bases and the J segment 8 bases; nucleotides outside the gene matches: 6. The V gene's germline CDR1 is SGHAT and CDR2 FQNNGV. DNA of the CDR3: TGTGCCAGCAGCTCTCAGGGACAGGACGGCTACACCTTC. The encoded protein is CASSSQGQDGYTF.

The rearrangement joins TRBV6-6 to TRBJ2-5; perhaps TRBD2 as D (6 bases). Trimming removed 6 bases from V and 5 bases from J, with 16 bases in between. The CDR3 length is 14 residues. In germline, CDR1 is MNHNY, CDR2 SVGAGI (reference sequence). Here the CDR3 DNA reads TGTGCCAGCAGCCCGCGGGAAGAAAGGGAGACCCAGTACTTC. Protein sequence: CASSPREERETQYF.

The count of this clone is one. The rearrangement joins TRBV30 to TRBJ2-3, with D unresolved. Germline V gives CDR1 GTSNPN, CDR2 SVGIG (reference sequence). Trimming took off 1 base at V and 1 base at J, with 12 bases between the two ends. The CDR3 runs 15 residues. The CDR3 coding sequence is TGTGCCTGGAGTGACCCAGCGCCCCGCACAGATACGCAGTATTTT. It translates to CAWSDPAPRTDTQYF.

The chain has TRBV5-4 and TRBJ2-2; 12 bases map to TRBD2. The CDR3 sequence is 16 residues long. The V and J ends lost 4 bases and 5 bases, in that order; junction bases with no gene match: 6. Germline V gene sequence: CDR1 SGHNT, CDR2 YYREEE (reference sequence). This chain's CDR3 is CASSPGLAGPTGELFF. The CDR3, as DNA: TGTGCCAGCAGCCCTGGACTAGCGGGACCAACCGGGGAGCTGTTTTTT.

The J gene is TRBJ2-1, the V gene TRBV7-6; a possible D gene is TRBD1 (6 bases). The V gene's germline CDR1 is SGHVS and CDR2 FNYEAQ. This CDR3 spans 14 amino acids. Trimming removed 5 bases at V and 4 bases at J, with 12 bases between. The CDR3 is CASSPGTLYNEQFF. CDR3 DNA sequence: TGTGCCAGCAGCCCCGGGACACTTTACAATGAGCAGTTCTTC.

The chain has TRBV4-2 and TRBJ2-3, with a weak D call TRBD2 (5 bases). Germline V gene data show CDR1 as LGHNA and CDR2 as YNFKEQ. V was clipped by 0 bases and J by 4 bases, with 11 bases between them. The CDR3 is 15 amino acids. The CDR3 DNA sequence: TGTGCCAGCAGCCAAGATCCGGCGGGCTCAGATACGCAGTATTTT. Protein: CASSQDPAGSDTQYF.